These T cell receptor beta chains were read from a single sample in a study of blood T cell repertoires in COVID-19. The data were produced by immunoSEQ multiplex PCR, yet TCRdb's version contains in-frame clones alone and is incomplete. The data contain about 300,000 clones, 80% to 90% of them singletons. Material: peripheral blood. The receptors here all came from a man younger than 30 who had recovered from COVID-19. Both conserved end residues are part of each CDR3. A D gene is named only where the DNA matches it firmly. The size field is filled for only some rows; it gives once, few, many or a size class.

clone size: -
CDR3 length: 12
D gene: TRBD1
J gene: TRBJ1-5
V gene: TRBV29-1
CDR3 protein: CSVGTEDQPQHF
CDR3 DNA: TGCAGCGTAGGGACAGAGGATCAGCCCCAGCATTTT

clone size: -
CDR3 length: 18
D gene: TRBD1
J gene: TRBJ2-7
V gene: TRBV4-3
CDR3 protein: CASSQGKGFGTVSYEQYF
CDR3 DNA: TGCGCCAGCAGCCAAGGTAAAGGATTCGGGACAGTGAGCTACGAGCAGTACTTC

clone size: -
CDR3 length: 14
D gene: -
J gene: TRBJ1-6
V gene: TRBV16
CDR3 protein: CASSHSQGNSPLHF
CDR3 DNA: TGTGCCAGCAGCCATAGCCAGGGTAATTCACCCCTCCACTTT

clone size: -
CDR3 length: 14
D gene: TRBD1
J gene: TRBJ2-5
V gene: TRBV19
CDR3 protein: CASSPWTGEETQYF
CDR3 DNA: TGTGCCAGTAGTCCATGGACAGGGGAAGAGACCCAGTACTTC

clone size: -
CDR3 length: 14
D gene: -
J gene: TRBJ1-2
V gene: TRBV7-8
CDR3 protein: CASTLERYNYGYTF
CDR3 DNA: TGTGCCAGCACACTAGAACGATACAACTATGGCTACACCTTC

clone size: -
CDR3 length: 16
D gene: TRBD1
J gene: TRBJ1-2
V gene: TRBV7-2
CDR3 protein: CASSFERTGGDYGYTF
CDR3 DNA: TGTGCCAGCAGCTTTGAAAGAACAGGGGGGGACTATGGCTACACCTTC

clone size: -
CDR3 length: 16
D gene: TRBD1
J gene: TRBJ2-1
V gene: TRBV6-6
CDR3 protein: CASRPRQGVSYNEQFF
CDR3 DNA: TGTGCCAGCAGACCCCGACAGGGGGTCTCCTACAATGAGCAGTTCTTC

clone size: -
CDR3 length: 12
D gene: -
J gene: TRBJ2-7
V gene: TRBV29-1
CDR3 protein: CSVYNRDSEQYF
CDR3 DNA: TGCAGCGTTTATAACAGGGATTCCGAGCAGTACTTC

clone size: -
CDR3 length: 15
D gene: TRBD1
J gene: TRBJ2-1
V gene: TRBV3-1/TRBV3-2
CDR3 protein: CASSQVPGGKNEQFF
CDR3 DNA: TGTGCCAGCAGCCAAGTACCAGGGGGCAAAAATGAGCAGTTCTTC

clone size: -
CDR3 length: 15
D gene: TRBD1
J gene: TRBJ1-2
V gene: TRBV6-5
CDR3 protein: CASSYSGQANYGYTF
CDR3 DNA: TGTGCCAGCAGTTACTCGGGACAGGCTAACTATGGCTACACCTTC

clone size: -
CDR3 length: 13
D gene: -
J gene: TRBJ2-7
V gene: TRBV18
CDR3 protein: CASSQPSGAEQYF
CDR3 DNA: TGTGCCAGCTCACAGCCTTCAGGGGCCGAGCAGTACTTC

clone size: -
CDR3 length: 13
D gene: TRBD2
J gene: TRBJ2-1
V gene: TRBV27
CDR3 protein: CASSPGTRGEQFF
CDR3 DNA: TGTGCCAGCAGTCCCGGGACTAGGGGTGAGCAGTTCTTC

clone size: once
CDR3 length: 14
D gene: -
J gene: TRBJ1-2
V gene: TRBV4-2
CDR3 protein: CASSRGEPNYGYTF
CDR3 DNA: TGTGCCAGCAGCCGGGGGGAACCTAACTATGGCTACACCTTC

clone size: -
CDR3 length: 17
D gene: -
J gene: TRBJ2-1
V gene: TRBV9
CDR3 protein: CASSVARGGQGWNEQFF
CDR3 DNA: TGTGCCAGCAGCGTAGCTCGGGGGGGACAGGGATGGAATGAGCAGTTCTTC

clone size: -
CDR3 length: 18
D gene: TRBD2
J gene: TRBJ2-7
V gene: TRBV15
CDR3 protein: CATSREVTSGSSSYEQYF
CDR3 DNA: TGTGCCACCAGCAGAGAGGTGACTAGCGGGTCCTCTTCCTACGAGCAGTACTTC

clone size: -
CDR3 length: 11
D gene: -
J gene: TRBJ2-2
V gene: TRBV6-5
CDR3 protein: CASSFSGELFF
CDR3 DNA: TGTGCCAGCAGTTTCTCCGGGGAGCTGTTTTTT

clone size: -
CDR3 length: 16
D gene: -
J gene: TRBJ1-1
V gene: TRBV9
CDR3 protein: CASSVEALSMNTEAFF
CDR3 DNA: TGTGCCAGCAGCGTGGAGGCGCTTTCCATGAACACTGAAGCTTTCTTT

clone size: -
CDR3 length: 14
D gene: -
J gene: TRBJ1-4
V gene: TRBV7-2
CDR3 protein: CASSLGRTNEKLFF
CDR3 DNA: TGTGCCAGCAGCCTCGGTAGAACTAATGAAAAACTGTTTTTT

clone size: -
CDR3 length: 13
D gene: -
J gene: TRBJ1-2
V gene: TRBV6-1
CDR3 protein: CASSEAQAYGYTF
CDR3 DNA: TGTGCCAGCAGTGAAGCGCAAGCCTATGGCTACACCTTC

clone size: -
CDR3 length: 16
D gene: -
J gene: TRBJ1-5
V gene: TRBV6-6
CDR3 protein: CASSSPGRGSNQPQHF
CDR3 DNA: TGTGCCAGCAGTTCACCTGGCAGGGGTAGCAATCAGCCCCAGCATTTT

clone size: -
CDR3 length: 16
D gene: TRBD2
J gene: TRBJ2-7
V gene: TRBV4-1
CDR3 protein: CASSQASGGRAYEQYF
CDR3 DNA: TGCGCCAGCAGCCAGGCTAGCGGGGGGAGAGCCTACGAGCAGTACTTC

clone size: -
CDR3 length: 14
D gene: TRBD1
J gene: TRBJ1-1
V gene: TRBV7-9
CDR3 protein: CASSLRQGGTEAFF
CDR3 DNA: TGTGCCAGCAGCCTCCGACAGGGTGGGACTGAAGCTTTCTTT

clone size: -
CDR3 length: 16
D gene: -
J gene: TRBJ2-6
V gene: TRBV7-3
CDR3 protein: CASSPPGGSGANVLTF
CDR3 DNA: TGTGCCAGCAGCCCCCCCGGGGGTTCTGGGGCCAACGTCCTGACTTTC

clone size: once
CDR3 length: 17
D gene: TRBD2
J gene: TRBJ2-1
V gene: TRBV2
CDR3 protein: CASSERLLADLYNEQFF
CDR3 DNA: TGTGCCAGCAGTGAACGGTTACTAGCGGATCTCTACAATGAGCAGTTCTTC

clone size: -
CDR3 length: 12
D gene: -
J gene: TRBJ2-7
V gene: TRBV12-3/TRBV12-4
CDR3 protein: CASSLLGYEQYF
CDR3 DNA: TGTGCCAGCAGTTTGCTCGGGTACGAGCAGTACTTC

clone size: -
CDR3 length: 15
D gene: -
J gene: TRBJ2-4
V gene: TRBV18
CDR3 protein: CASSPPGSSLNIQYF
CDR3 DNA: TGTGCCAGCTCACCACCGGGCTCCTCTCTAAACATTCAGTACTTC

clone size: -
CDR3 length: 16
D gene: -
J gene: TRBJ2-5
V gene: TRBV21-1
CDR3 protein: CASRKSVQVEQETQYF
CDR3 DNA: TGTGCCAGCAGGAAATCGGTCCAGGTCGAACAAGAGACCCAGTACTTC

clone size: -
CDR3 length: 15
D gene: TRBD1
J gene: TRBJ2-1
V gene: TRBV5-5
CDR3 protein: CASSGGQGAYNEQFF
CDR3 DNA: TGTGCCAGCAGCGGAGGACAGGGGGCGTACAATGAGCAGTTCTTC

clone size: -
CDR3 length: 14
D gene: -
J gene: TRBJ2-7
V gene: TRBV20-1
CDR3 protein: CSASVGQISYEQYF
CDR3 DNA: TGCAGTGCTAGTGTCGGACAGATCTCCTACGAGCAGTACTTC

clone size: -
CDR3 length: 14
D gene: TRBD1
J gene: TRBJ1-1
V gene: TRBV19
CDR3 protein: CASSHRGQGTEAFF
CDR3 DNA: TGTGCCAGTAGTCACCGTGGACAGGGGACTGAAGCTTTCTTT

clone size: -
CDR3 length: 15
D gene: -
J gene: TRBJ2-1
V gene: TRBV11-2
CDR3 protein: CASSLVRGAGNEQFF
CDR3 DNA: TGTGCCAGCAGCTTAGTCAGGGGGGCGGGCAATGAGCAGTTCTTC

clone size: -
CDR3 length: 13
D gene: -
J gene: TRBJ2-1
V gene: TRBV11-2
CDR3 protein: CASSLVLDNEQFF
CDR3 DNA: TGTGCCAGCAGCTTAGTACTCGACAATGAGCAGTTCTTC

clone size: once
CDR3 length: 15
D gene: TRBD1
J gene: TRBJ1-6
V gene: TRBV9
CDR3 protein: CASSPSGQEHSPLHF
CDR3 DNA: TGTGCCAGCAGCCCCTCGGGACAGGAACATTCACCCCTCCACTTT

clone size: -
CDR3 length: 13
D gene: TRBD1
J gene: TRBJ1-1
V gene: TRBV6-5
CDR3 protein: CASSPDRGLEAFF
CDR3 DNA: TGTGCCAGCAGCCCCGACAGGGGATTGGAAGCTTTCTTT

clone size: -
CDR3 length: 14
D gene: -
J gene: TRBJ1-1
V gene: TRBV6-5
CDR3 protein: CASSKTAQNTEAFF
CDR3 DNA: TGTGCCAGCAGCAAGACAGCGCAGAACACTGAAGCTTTCTTT

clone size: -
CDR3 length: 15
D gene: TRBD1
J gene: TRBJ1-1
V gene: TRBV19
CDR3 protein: CASSIGGQGDTEAFF
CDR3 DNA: TGTGCCAGTAGTATTGGTGGACAGGGGGACACTGAAGCTTTCTTT

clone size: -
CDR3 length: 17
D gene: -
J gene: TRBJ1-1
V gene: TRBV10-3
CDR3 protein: CAISELGGGAGGTEAFF
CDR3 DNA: TGTGCCATCAGTGAGCTAGGTGGGGGGGCTGGAGGCACTGAAGCTTTCTTT

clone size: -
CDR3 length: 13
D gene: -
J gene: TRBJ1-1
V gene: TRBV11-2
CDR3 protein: CASASDRNTEAFF
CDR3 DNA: TGTGCCAGCGCCTCGGACAGAAACACTGAAGCTTTCTTT

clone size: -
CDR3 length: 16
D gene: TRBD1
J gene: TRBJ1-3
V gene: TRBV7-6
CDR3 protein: CASSMGQPDSGNTIYF
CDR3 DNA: TGTGCCAGCAGCATGGGACAGCCTGACTCTGGAAACACCATATATTTT

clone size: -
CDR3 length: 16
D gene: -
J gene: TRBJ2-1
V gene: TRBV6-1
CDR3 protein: CASSEAIRSSYNEQFF
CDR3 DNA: TGTGCCAGCAGTGAGGCGATCCGGAGCTCCTACAATGAGCAGTTCTTC

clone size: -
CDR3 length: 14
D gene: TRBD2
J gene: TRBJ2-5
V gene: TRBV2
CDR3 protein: CASSEPGGPETQYF
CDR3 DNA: TGTGCCAGCAGTGAACCGGGGGGGCCAGAGACCCAGTACTTC

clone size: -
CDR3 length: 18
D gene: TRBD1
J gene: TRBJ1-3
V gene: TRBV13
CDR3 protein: CASSLTGQGSSSGNTIYF
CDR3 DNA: TGTGCCAGCAGCCTCACGGGACAGGGGAGTAGCTCTGGAAACACCATATATTTT

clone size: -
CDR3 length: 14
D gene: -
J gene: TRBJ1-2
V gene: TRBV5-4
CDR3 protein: CASSLKQGLRGYTF
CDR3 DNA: TGTGCCAGCAGCTTGAAACAGGGTTTAAGAGGCTACACCTTC

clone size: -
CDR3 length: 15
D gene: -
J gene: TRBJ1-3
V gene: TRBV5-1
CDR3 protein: CASSPRGISGNTIYF
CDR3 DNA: TGCGCCAGCAGCCCGAGGGGGATCTCTGGAAACACCATATATTTT

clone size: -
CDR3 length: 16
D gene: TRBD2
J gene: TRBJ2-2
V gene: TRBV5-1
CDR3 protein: CASSPGSGSGTGELFF
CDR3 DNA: TGCGCCAGCAGCCCCGGGAGCGGGAGCGGAACCGGGGAGCTGTTTTTT

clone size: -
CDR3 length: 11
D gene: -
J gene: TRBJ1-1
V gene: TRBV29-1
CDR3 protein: CSVTGDSEAFF
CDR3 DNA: TGCAGCGTCACCGGGGATTCTGAAGCTTTCTTT

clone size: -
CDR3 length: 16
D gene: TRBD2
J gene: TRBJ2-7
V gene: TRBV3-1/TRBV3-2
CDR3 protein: CASSPSLGRGTYEQYF
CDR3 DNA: TGTGCCAGCAGCCCTTCCCTCGGGAGGGGGACCTACGAGCAGTACTTC

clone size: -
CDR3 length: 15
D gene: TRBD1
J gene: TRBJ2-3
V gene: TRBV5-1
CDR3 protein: CASSAGTGRPDTQYF
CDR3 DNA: TGCGCCAGCAGCGCCGGGACAGGGCGTCCAGATACGCAGTATTTT

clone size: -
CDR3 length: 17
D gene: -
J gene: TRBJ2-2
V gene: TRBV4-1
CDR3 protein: CASSQDRLLADTGELFF
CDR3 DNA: TGCGCCAGCAGCCAAGATCGTCTACTAGCCGACACCGGGGAGCTGTTTTTT

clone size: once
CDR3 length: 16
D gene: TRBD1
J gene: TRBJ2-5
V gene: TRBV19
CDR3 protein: CASSIGNRGYQETQYF
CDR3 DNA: TGTGCCAGTAGTATTGGTAACAGGGGGTACCAAGAGACCCAGTACTTC

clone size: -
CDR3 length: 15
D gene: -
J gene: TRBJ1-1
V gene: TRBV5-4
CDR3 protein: CASSLDGGRVGEAFF
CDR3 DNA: TGTGCCAGCAGCTTGGATGGGGGGAGAGTTGGTGAAGCTTTCTTT

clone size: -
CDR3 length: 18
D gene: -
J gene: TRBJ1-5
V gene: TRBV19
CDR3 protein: CASTHGPLQGSITQPQHF
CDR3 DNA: TGTGCCAGTACTCATGGGCCCCTACAGGGAAGTATTACGCAGCCCCAGCATTTT

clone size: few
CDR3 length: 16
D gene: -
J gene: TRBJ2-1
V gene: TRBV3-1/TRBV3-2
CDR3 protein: CASSQDLGQSYNEQFF
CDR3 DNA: TGTGCCAGCAGCCAAGATCTCGGACAGTCCTACAATGAGCAGTTCTTC

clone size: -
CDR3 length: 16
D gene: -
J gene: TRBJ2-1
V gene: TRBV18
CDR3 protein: CASSPKAGQINNEQFF
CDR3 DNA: TGTGCCAGCTCACCTAAGGCGGGCCAAATTAACAATGAGCAGTTCTTC